The entry below describes one T cell receptor (beta chain). The sample comes from a study of blood T cell repertoires in COVID-19. Trimming removed 1 base from V and 5 bases from J, with 15 bases in between. This CDR3 comprises 15 residues. Per germline, CDR1 LNHDA and CDR2 SQIVND (reference sequence). Under the authors' procedure: Reference gene primers were amplified, and this amplification served to estimate nucleated cell counts. Generated by immunoSEQ multiplex PCR, the TCRdb table keeps only in-frame clones and is missing some. The V and J calls and clone size are taken from that table; D and trimming were inferred from the DNA. The table shows about 82,000 clones, with 81% occurring only once.

This clonotype was sampled from a man older than 75 with acute or convalescent COVID-19. The chain links TRBV19 to TRBJ2-7; D is perhaps TRBD1 (6 bases). The sample taken for sequencing was peripheral blood. CDR3 DNA: TGTGCCAGTAGTATAGCGATCAGGGGTATCCACGAGCAGTACTTC. This translates into CASSIAIRGIHEQYF.